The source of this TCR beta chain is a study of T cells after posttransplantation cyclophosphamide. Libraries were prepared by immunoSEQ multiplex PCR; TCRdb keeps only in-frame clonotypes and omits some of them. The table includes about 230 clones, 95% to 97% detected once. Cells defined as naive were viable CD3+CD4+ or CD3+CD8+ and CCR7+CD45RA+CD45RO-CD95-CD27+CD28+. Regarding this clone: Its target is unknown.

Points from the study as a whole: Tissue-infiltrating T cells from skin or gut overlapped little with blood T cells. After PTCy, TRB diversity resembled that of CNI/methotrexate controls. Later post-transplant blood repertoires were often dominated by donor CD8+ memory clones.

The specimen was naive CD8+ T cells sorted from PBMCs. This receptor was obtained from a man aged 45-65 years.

The DNA of the CDR3 is TGTGCCAGCGGGAGGGACAATGAGCAGTTCTTC. Translating it yields CASGRDNEQFF. V and J are TRBV9 and TRBJ2-1; 7 nucleotides align to TRBD2. The CDR3 extends over 11 amino acids. Germline loops: CDR1 SGDLS, CDR2 YYNGEE. The junction had 0 bases not matched to a gene; V was cut back by 7 bases and J by 5 bases.